The clone carrying this T cell receptor (beta chain) was detected only once. The sample comes from a study of CD8 T cells in Susac syndrome. The germline V gene has CDR1 DFQATT and CDR2 SNEGSKA (reference sequence). The ends were cut back, 2 bases at V and 3 bases at J, with 8 bases in the middle. The CDR3 length is 13 residues. With random hexamers, reverse transcription was performed on roughly 0.5 to 1 ug of RNA. TCRdb itself ran the immunoSEQ multiplex PCR reads through MiXCR, one entry per CDR3 protein. Of about 100,000 distinct CDR3 sequences detected, 95% appear once; the ten largest clones hold 0.3%.

The V gene is TRBV20-1, the J gene TRBJ1-3; no reliable D call. The TCR comes from a human donor with Susac syndrome. The sequencing input was CD8+ T cells from PBMCs. The DNA for the CDR3 is TGCAGTGCTAGAAAAGGATATGGAAACACCATATATTTT. Protein product: CSARKGYGNTIYF.